This passage covers 27 T cell receptor beta chains from one sample sequenced in a study of control samples from healthy donors and cancer patients. TCRdb's copy holds only in-frame clones and misses some; the assay was immunoSEQ multiplex PCR. This table holds some 120,000 clones, over 90% found once. Sequencing was carried out using blood. The receptors shown here come from a man aged 25 to 40 in good health.

As DNA, the CDR3 is TGTGCCAGCATGGGGGGGGCCCAGCCCCAGCATTTT. Its translation: CASMGGAQPQHF. The gene calls are TRBV28 and TRBJ1-5; D possibly corresponds to TRBD1 (6 bases). The V gene lost 7 bases and the J gene lost 7 bases, with 11 bases spanning the gap. Germline V gene sequence: CDR1 MDHEN, CDR2 SYDVKM. The CDR3 is 12 amino acids.

V and J are TRBV7-9 and TRBJ2-7; D remains unclear. Germline V gives CDR1 SEHNR, CDR2 FQNEAQ (reference sequence). The CDR3 is made up of 15 amino acids. The V gene lost 1 base and the J gene lost 6 bases, with 16 bases spanning the gap. The CDR3 bases are TGTGCCAGCAGCTTAGGAAGTCTGCCCACGGGCGAGCAGTACGTC. Its protein is CASSLGSLPTGEQYV.

The chain has TRBV12-2 and TRBJ2-3; whether TRBD1, the table's D call, matches the DNA was not checked. TRBV12-2 is classified as a pseudogene. The CDR3 totals 15 residues. In DNA form, the CDR3 reads TGTGCAAGTCGCTTGGGGGACAGGCACACAGATACGCAGTATTTT. Protein product: CASRLGDRHTDTQYF.

This chain connects TRBV5-1 to TRBJ1-1, with a tentative D call TRBD1 (5 bases). Germline loops: CDR1 SGHRS, CDR2 YFSETQ. V was shortened by 4 bases and J by 5 bases, with 18 bases between the two germline ends. The CDR3 consists of 15 residues. CDR3 amino acids: CASSGTTGRETEAFF. The CDR3 DNA sequence: TGCGCCAGCAGCGGGACGACGGGGCGGGAGACTGAAGCTTTCTTT.

This clone was observed a single time. The chain carries TRBV30 and TRBJ1-4; 12 bases line up with TRBD1. Germline loops: CDR1 GTSNPN, CDR2 SVGIG (reference sequence). The CDR3 is made up of 14 amino acids. Unmatched junction bases numbered 2, after V lost 2 bases and J lost 7 bases. The chain's CDR3 is CAWSPGQGAEKLFF. For the CDR3, the DNA is TGTGCCTGGAGTCCGGGACAGGGGGCTGAAAAACTGTTTTTT.

The V call is TRBV28, the J call TRBJ2-1; 7 bases map to TRBD2. The CDR3 is 15 amino acids. Germline CDR1 is MDHEN and CDR2 is SYDVKM. The ends lost 4 bases at V and 5 bases at J; junction bases unmatched: 8. CDR3 amino acids: CASSSSGTLNNEQFF. CDR3 sequence (DNA): TGTGCCAGCAGTTCCAGCGGGACCCTCAACAATGAGCAGTTCTTC.

The V call is TRBV2, the J call TRBJ1-1; no definite D call. The germline gives CDR1 SNHLY, CDR2 FYNNEI. The germline V and J ends were trimmed by 1 base and 0 bases, with 6 bases remaining between them. The CDR3 consists of 14 residues. In DNA, the CDR3 is TGTGCCAGCAGTGAAGACAGATTGAACACTGAAGCTTTCTTT. It is translated as CASSEDRLNTEAFF.

J is TRBJ1-2 and V is TRBV4-1, with 11 bases matching TRBD1. The CDR3 extends over 16 amino acids. V was clipped by 7 bases and J by 7 bases; unmatched bases: 14. From germline, CDR1 is MGHRA and CDR2 YSYEKL. For the CDR3, the DNA is TGCGCCAGCAACCCTTCGGACAGGGGGCGAATAAGTGGCTACACCTTC. Amino acid sequence: CASNPSDRGRISGYTF.

The CDR3 coding sequence is TGTGCCAGCAGCTTGGGTTGGGATTCACCCCTCCACTTT. Translated, it gives CASSLGWDSPLHF. This chain uses TRBV5-4 with TRBJ1-6; D remains ambiguous. This CDR3 spans 13 amino acids. V was trimmed by 0 bases and J by 8 bases, leaving 6 bases between them. CDR1 and CDR2 from the germline V gene are SGHNT and YYREEE (reference sequence).

The genes are TRBV28 and TRBJ2-5; tentatively, D is TRBD1 or TRBD2 (6 bases each). CDR3 size: 15 residues. The germline V and J ends were trimmed by 3 bases and 1 base, with 12 bases remaining between them. CDR1 is MDHEN, CDR2 SYDVKM, per germline. This CDR3 is CASSLIGGPQETQYF. The CDR3 bases are TGTGCCAGCAGTTTGATAGGGGGGCCCCAAGAGACCCAGTACTTC.

The gene calls are TRBV2 and TRBJ2-3; 7 bases match TRBD1. V trimming: 6 bases; J trimming: 2 bases; junction bases outside the gene matches: 8. CDR1 is SNHLY, CDR2 FYNNEI, per germline. This CDR3 region has 15 residues. CDR3 nucleotide sequence: TGTGCCAGCAGGACTTTACAGGGGCCCACAGATACGCAGTATTTT. Protein product: CASRTLQGPTDTQYF.

The chain links TRBV5-8 to TRBJ2-5; 9 positions agree with TRBD1. Germline V gene data show CDR1 as SGHTS and CDR2 as YDEGEE. This CDR3 contains 16 residues. V dropped 5 bases and J dropped 5; count of bases not matched to a gene: 13. CDR3 region: CASSWGQGPSRETQYF. DNA of the CDR3: TGTGCCAGCAGTTGGGGACAGGGACCCTCCCGGGAGACCCAGTACTTC.

This chain connects TRBV7-6 to TRBJ1-6; D unclear. CDR3 length: 15 amino acids. The germline V gene has CDR1 SGHVS and CDR2 FNYEAQ. The ends were cut back, 6 bases at V and 7 bases at J, with 16 bases in the middle. In nucleotides, the CDR3 is TGTGCCAGCAGGCGAGACCGAACGCCCAATTCACCCCTCCACTTT. Translating gives CASRRDRTPNSPLHF.

The chain recombines TRBV2 with TRBJ2-3; 13 bases are a match to TRBD2. Looked up from germline, CDR1 is SNHLY and CDR2 is FYNNEI. The CDR3 sequence is 15 residues long. J lost 2 bases, V lost 7 bases, and 3 bases had no gene match. In DNA form, the CDR3 reads TGTGCCAGCAAAGGGACTAGCGGGGACACAGATACGCAGTATTTT. Translating gives CASKGTSGDTDTQYF. The full variable domain, rest sourced from reference TRBV2 and TRBJ2-3, is EPEVTQTPSHQVTQMGQEVILRCVPISNHLYFYWYRQILGQKVEFLVSFYNNEISEKSEIFDDQFSVERPDGSNFTLKIRSTKLEDSAMYFCASKGTSGDTDTQYFGPGTRLTVL.

This clone was seen a single time. CDR3 nucleotide sequence: TGTGCCAGCAGTGAAAAAACAGGGTATGAAGCTTTCTTT. Translation gives CASSEKTGYEAFF. The rearrangement links TRBV6-1 to TRBJ1-1, with D perhaps matching TRBD1 (6 bases). Germline lookup yields CDR1 MNHNS and CDR2 SASEGT. This CDR3 has 13 residues. Trimming removed 2 bases at V and 7 bases at J, with 11 bases between.

The CDR3 bases are TGCGCCAGCAGTGAAGGGACTAGCTCCGGGTTGGGGGAGCAGTTCTTC. Translation gives CASSEGTSSGLGEQFF. The chain links TRBV10-1 to TRBJ2-1, with TRBD2 identical over 9 bases. The J segment lost 10 bases and the V segment lost 3 bases, leaving 13 bases of the junction unmatched. The CDR3 runs 16 residues. CDR1 is WNHNN, CDR2 SYGVQD, per germline (reference sequence).

The J gene is TRBJ1-1, the V gene TRBV6-4, with D unclear. The V gene's germline CDR1 is MRHNA and CDR2 SNTAGT. Between the trimmed V and J ends, which lost 5 bases and 2 bases, there was a span of 9 bases. This CDR3 region has 13 residues. DNA for the CDR3: TGTGCCAGCAGTTCCCATAGTAACACTGAAGCTTTCTTT. It specifies CASSSHSNTEAFF.

This chain connects TRBV10-2 to TRBJ2-4; weak D call: TRBD1 (5 bases). Germline lookup yields CDR1 WSHSY and CDR2 SAAADI. CDR3 size: 16 residues. The V and J ends lost 1 base and 0 bases respectively, with 10 bases between them. In nucleotides, the CDR3 is TGCGCCAGCAGTGAGTGGGGCAACCTAGCCAAAAACATTCAGTACTTC. Protein product: CASSEWGNLAKNIQYF.

This clone was recorded once. This chain joins TRBV4-2 and TRBJ2-5; TRBD2 matches at 14 bases. This CDR3 spans 16 amino acids. Trimming took 4 bases from V and 5 from J; bases not matched to a gene: 6. From germline, CDR1 is LGHNA and CDR2 YNFKEQ. CDR3 region: CASSRPGLAGEETQYF. CDR3 nucleotides: TGTGCCAGCAGCCGGCCGGGACTAGCGGGGGAGGAGACCCAGTACTTC.

The chain has TRBV5-1 and TRBJ1-1, with no clear D. The CDR3 runs to 12 residues. CDR1 is SGHRS and CDR2 is YFSETQ in the germline V gene. Trimming shortened V by 5 bases and J by 1 base, and 6 bases separated the two germline ends. The chain's CDR3 is CASSTANTEAFF. In nucleotides, the CDR3 is TGCGCCAGCAGTACTGCGAACACTGAAGCTTTCTTT.

This chain links TRBV6-1 with TRBJ2-7; tentative D call: TRBD1 (7 bases). The CDR3 is 14 amino acids. Trimming pared 1 base from V and 5 bases from J, leaving 12 bases between. Germline values: CDR1 MNHNS, CDR2 SASEGT. CDR3 amino acids: CASSEEGRGDEQYV. The CDR3 region has the DNA TGTGCCAGCAGTGAAGAGGGCAGGGGGGACGAGCAGTACGTC.

This chain links TRBV5-1 with TRBJ2-3; 7 nucleotides agree with TRBD1. The CDR3 has 15 amino acids. In germline, CDR1 is SGHRS, CDR2 YFSETQ. Trimming removed 3 bases from V and 6 bases from J; junction bases left unmatched: 10. The CDR3 reads CASSSRGQFRDTQYF. The CDR3 DNA is TGCGCCAGCAGCTCGAGGGGACAGTTCAGGGATACGCAGTATTTT.

The rearrangement uses TRBV7-6 and TRBJ2-2; TRBD2 might be the D (5 bases). The germline CDR1 and CDR2 sequences are SGHVS and FNYEAQ. Trimming shortened V by 7 bases and J by 1 base, and 13 bases separated the two germline ends. The CDR3 runs to 15 residues. The chain's CDR3 is CASNRSGGNTGELFF. The DNA for the CDR3 is TGTGCCAGCAACCGTTCCGGAGGGAACACCGGGGAGCTGTTTTTT.

The chain has TRBV5-8 and TRBJ1-1; tentatively, D is TRBD1 (5 bases). Deletions cut 3 bases from V and 7 bases from J, with 16 bases between. Germline CDR1 reads SGHTS; CDR2 reads YDEGEE. The CDR3 contains 14 residues. The CDR3 sequence is CASSWGSGGLEAFF. The DNA for the CDR3 is TGTGCCAGCAGCTGGGGCTCTGGGGGACTTGAAGCTTTCTTT.

The chain uses TRBV3-1 (or the pseudogene TRBV3-2) and TRBJ1-5; 7 bases are a match to TRBD1. This CDR3 spans 15 amino acids. CDR1 and CDR2 from the germline V gene are LGHDT and YNNKEL (reference sequence). The ends lost 1 base at V and 3 bases at J; junction bases unmatched: 3. CDR3 in DNA: TGTGCCAGCAGCCAAGTGACAGGGCCCAATCAGCCCCAGCATTTT. Protein: CASSQVTGPNQPQHF.

The chain is built from TRBV18 and TRBJ1-2; D may be TRBD1 (5 bases). From germline, CDR1 is KGHSH and CDR2 LQKENI. The CDR3 has 14 amino acids. V dropped 3 bases and J dropped 0 bases, with 8 bases sitting between them. The CDR3 protein is CASSPDRANYGYTF. The CDR3 DNA follows: TGTGCCAGCTCACCTGACAGAGCTAACTATGGCTACACCTTC.

The chain employs TRBV20-1 and TRBJ1-1, with a tentative D call TRBD1 (5 bases). CDR1 DFQATT and CDR2 SNEGSKA come from the germline V gene (reference sequence). V dropped 5 bases and J dropped 10 bases, with 14 bases sitting between them. The CDR3 is 11 residues long. CDR3 nucleotide sequence: TGCAGTGCTGGTTGGCAGGGAATAGCTTTCTTT. Translating gives CSAGWQGIAFF.